Listed below are T cell receptor beta chains from one sample, sequenced in a study of blood T cell repertoires in COVID-19. Method: immunoSEQ multiplex PCR; TCRdb's copy keeps in-frame clones and lacks some. The sample includes roughly 50,000 clones, 70% to 90% of them seen just once. Material for sequencing was peripheral blood. These receptors were obtained from a human donor in a cohort sampled during active COVID-19. Both conserved end residues are part of each CDR3. The D gene is left open where the match is weak. Where a row states a size, it is once, few, many or the class of an expanded clone; other rows omit it.

CDR3nt	CDR3aa	j_gene	v_gene	d_gene	abundance
TGCGCCAGCAGTTGGGCGAGCGAGCAGTACTTC	CASSWASEQYF	TRBJ2-7	TRBV5-1	NA	medium-sized
TGCGCCAGCAGATCGGAGACAGGCCAGATCTACGAGCAGTACTTC	CASRSETGQIYEQYF	TRBJ2-7	TRBV23-1	NA	NA
TGTGCCAGCTCAGAGGGGGCCCTTAATGAAAAACTGTTTTTT	CASSEGALNEKLFF	TRBJ1-4	TRBV18	TRBD1	few
TGTGCCAGTAAAGACAGGAGCTGGGAGCGAGAGCAGTACTTC	CASKDRSWEREQYF	TRBJ2-7	TRBV28	NA	NA
TGCGCCAGCAGCCGCGGGATTCAGGGTGGAAACGAGCAGTACTTC	CASSRGIQGGNEQYF	TRBJ2-7	TRBV4-1	NA	NA
TGTGCCAGCAGCTTGAGACAGGAGAGGGTTGAAGCTTTCTTT	CASSLRQERVEAFF	TRBJ1-1	TRBV11-2	NA	NA
TGTGCCAGCTCACCACTTGACAGTAACACAGATACGCAGTATTTT	CASSPLDSNTDTQYF	TRBJ2-3	TRBV18	NA	once
TGTGCCAGCAGACCTCTTTTAGGGGAATACGAGCAGTACTTC	CASRPLLGEYEQYF	TRBJ2-7	TRBV28	NA	NA
TGCGCCAGCAGCTTCACCGGGGGCACTGAAGCTTTCTTT	CASSFTGGTEAFF	TRBJ1-1	TRBV5-1	NA	NA
TGTGCCAGCAGTTTAGGCCCCGAGGGACAGGCCTACGAGCAGTACTTC	CASSLGPEGQAYEQYF	TRBJ2-7	TRBV27	TRBD1	once
TGTGCCTGGAGCGGGATCTCCTACGAGCAGTACTTC	CAWSGISYEQYF	TRBJ2-7	TRBV30	NA	NA
TGTGCCAGCAGCTTAGGGGGAGGAAGCAATCAGCCCCAGCATTTT	CASSLGGGSNQPQHF	TRBJ1-5	TRBV7-9	NA	NA
TGCGCCAGCAGCTTGTTCTTGATTCCCAGTAACACAGATACGCAGTATTTT	CASSLFLIPSNTDTQYF	TRBJ2-3	TRBV5-1	NA	NA
TGCGCCAGCAGCCGTTTCACAGGGATCTCCTACGAGCAGTACTTC	CASSRFTGISYEQYF	TRBJ2-7	TRBV5-1	NA	once
TGTGCCAGCAGCCCGGGACAGGGGAACACTGAAGCTTTCTTT	CASSPGQGNTEAFF	TRBJ1-1	TRBV7-2	TRBD1	NA
TGTGCCAGTAGCGGATTACAGGGGGCGCGCTCCTACGAGCAGTACTTC	CASSGLQGARSYEQYF	TRBJ2-7	TRBV19	TRBD1	NA
TGTGCCAGCAGCCAAGTTCCAACAGGGGATCAAAACGAGCAGTACTTC	CASSQVPTGDQNEQYF	TRBJ2-7	TRBV4-2	TRBD1	NA
TGTGCCGCAAGGGAGAGCAATCAGCCCCAGCATTTT	CAARESNQPQHF	TRBJ1-5	TRBV28	NA	NA
TGCGCCAGCACCTTTTTGGCAGGGAACACTGAAGCTTTCTTT	CASTFLAGNTEAFF	TRBJ1-1	TRBV5-1	NA	NA
TGTGCCTGGAGTGGTCAATTTAGCGAGCAGTTCTTC	CAWSGQFSEQFF	TRBJ2-1	TRBV30	NA	once
TGTGCCAGCTCACCTCGGGAGGGGACCCCTGGCGCAGATACGCAGTATTTT	CASSPREGTPGADTQYF	TRBJ2-3	TRBV18	TRBD2	NA
TGTGCCAGCAGAGGGGCCCGTCTGGGCACCGGGGAGCTGTTTTTT	CASRGARLGTGELFF	TRBJ2-2	TRBV27	NA	NA